Below, 27 T cell receptor beta chains from the same sample are listed, as sequenced in a study of blood T cell repertoires in COVID-19 (dated by TCRdb to between 2020 and 2021). Libraries were made using the immunoSEQ multiplex PCR assay. TCRdb limited this immuneACCESS table to in-frame rearrangements with V and J called. A share of clones is missing; checked studies link under half to unresolved V genes, and the rest is unexplained. This sample holds a few hundred thousand clones; roughly 91% were observed only once. The top ten clonotypes cover less than 3.5% of the sample. Sequencing was carried out using PBMCs or T cells enriched from blood (not recorded which). These receptors all come from a woman between 45 and 60 years old who had been exposed to COVID-19.

This chain connects TRBV7-2 to TRBJ2-7; possibly TRBD2 for D (6 bases). In germline, CDR1 is SGHTA, CDR2 FQGNSA. The V end lost 2 bases, the J end lost 2 bases, and 13 bases lay between the germline ends. The CDR3 consists of 15 residues. The CDR3 region has the DNA TGTGCCAGCAGCTTAATTCCGGGAGAAACCTACGAGCAGTACTTC. Amino acid sequence: CASSLIPGETYEQYF.

The rearrangement links TRBV6-2 or TRBV6-3 to TRBJ2-7, with D unclear. There are 12 residues in the CDR3. Germline V gene lookup returns CDR1 MNHEY and CDR2 SVGEGT. V lost 5 bases, J lost 5 bases, and 10 bases lay in between. The CDR3 coding sequence is TGTGCCAGCAGTCCCGGTATGGACGAGCAGTACTTC. Residues: CASSPGMDEQYF.

The rearrangement joins TRBV30 to TRBJ1-6; D not resolved. CDR3 length equals 13 residues. Between the trimmed V and J ends, which lost 0 bases and 9 bases, there was a span of 9 bases. The V gene's germline CDR1 is GTSNPN and CDR2 SVGIG (reference sequence). Written as DNA, the CDR3 is TGTGCCTGGAGTGTACTAGGAGGTTCACCCCTCCACTTT. Residues: CAWSVLGGSPLHF.

Here the CDR3 DNA reads TGTGCCAGCAGCTTATACTGGAACACCGGGGAGCTGTTTTTT. Encoded protein: CASSLYWNTGELFF. The chain couples TRBV7-9 to TRBJ2-2; D gene unclear. The CDR3 runs to 14 residues. V dropped 2 bases and J dropped 1 base, with 5 bases sitting between them. CDR1 is SEHNR, CDR2 FQNEAQ, per germline (reference sequence).

The chain joins TRBV25-1 to TRBJ2-7, with 8 bases aligning to TRBD1. J gave up 3 bases and V 4 bases, and 5 bases lay outside the gene matches. Germline CDR1 and CDR2: MGHDK and SYGVNS. The CDR3 covers 14 residues. CDR3 sequence reads: CASSALTGGYEQYF. The CDR3 DNA sequence: TGTGCCAGCAGTGCCCTCACAGGGGGCTACGAGCAGTACTTC.

The chain carries TRBV5-4 and TRBJ2-7; 11 bases agree with TRBD1. V was pared by 4 bases and J by 0 bases, with 6 bases of the junction left unmatched. The length of the CDR3 is 16 residues. Germline-derived CDR1 and CDR2 are SGHNT and YYREEE (reference sequence). Here the CDR3 DNA reads TGTGCCAGCAGCAACTGGGACAGGGGGGACTCCTACGAGCAGTACTTC. Amino acid sequence: CASSNWDRGDSYEQYF.

This clone was counted once. The chain has TRBV30 and TRBJ1-6, with 10 positions matching TRBD1. The V gene end was trimmed by 3 bases and the J gene end by 10 bases; junction bases not matched to a gene: 3. Germline V gene sequence: CDR1 GTSNPN, CDR2 SVGIG (reference sequence). The CDR3 loop spans 13 amino acids. CDR3 in DNA: TGTGCCTGGAGGGACAGGGGGATCTCACCCCTCCACTTT. Protein sequence: CAWRDRGISPLHF.

The chain uses TRBV4-2 and TRBJ1-2, with 10 bases matching TRBD1. J lost 3 bases, V lost 4 bases, and 8 bases had no gene match. CDR3 size: 16 residues. Germline V gene lookup returns CDR1 LGHNA and CDR2 YNFKEQ. In DNA form, the CDR3 reads TGTGCCAGCAGCCCCGGACCGGGACAGGGGCACTATGGCTACACCTTC. Its translation: CASSPGPGQGHYGYTF.

The V gene is TRBV10-3, the J gene TRBJ2-5, with D tentatively TRBD2 (6 bases). The CDR3 has 13 residues. Germline V gene lookup returns CDR1 ENHRY and CDR2 SYGVKD. The ends were cut back, 2 bases at V and 5 bases at J, with 9 bases in the middle. The CDR3 region is CAISERSGETQYF. CDR3 DNA: TGTGCCATCAGTGAGCGGAGCGGGGAGACCCAGTACTTC.

The J gene is TRBJ1-4, the V gene TRBV27, with 11 nucleotides matching TRBD1. This CDR3 spans 14 amino acids. The germline CDR1 and CDR2 sequences are MNHEY and SMNVEV (reference sequence). V was pared by 5 bases and J by 6 bases, with 2 bases of the junction left unmatched. Written as DNA, the CDR3 is TGTGCCAGCAGTAGGACAGGGGGCGATGAAAAACTGTTTTTT. It is translated as CASSRTGGDEKLFF.

This clone was counted a single time. The CDR3 reads CASSQREYSNQPQHF. In DNA, the CDR3 is TGTGCCAGCAGCCAGAGGGAATATAGCAATCAGCCCCAGCATTTT. The V gene is TRBV3-1 (or the pseudogene TRBV3-2), the J gene TRBJ1-5; D gene ambiguous. Trimming left V 3 bases short and J 0 bases short, with 9 bases between. Germline CDR1 LGHDT, CDR2 YNNKEL (reference sequence). This CDR3 comprises 15 residues.

The V gene is TRBV7-2, the J gene TRBJ1-1; tentatively, D is TRBD1 (5 bases). V was shortened by 0 bases and J by 5 bases, with 7 bases between the two germline ends. CDR1 is SGHTA, CDR2 FQGNSA, per germline. This CDR3 has 13 amino acids. This chain's CDR3 is CASSLAAGTEAFF. The CDR3, as DNA: TGTGCCAGCAGCTTAGCTGCAGGGACTGAAGCTTTCTTT.

The chain joins TRBV4-1 to TRBJ2-5; D gene ambiguous. V was trimmed by 3 bases and J by 7 bases, leaving 6 bases between them. The CDR3 runs to 11 residues. Looked up from germline, CDR1 is MGHRA and CDR2 is YSYEKL. CDR3 amino acids: CASSHPGTQYF. The CDR3 coding sequence is TGCGCCAGCAGCCACCCAGGGACCCAGTACTTC.

This clone turned up a few times. V gene TRBV5-1 combines with J gene TRBJ2-7, with TRBD1 matching over 7 bases. V lost 2 bases, J lost 5 bases, and 7 bases stayed unmatched. Germline V lookup: CDR1 SGHRS, CDR2 YFSETQ. The CDR3 runs 14 residues. CDR3 loop: CASSFSGQTNEQYF. The CDR3 coding sequence is TGCGCCAGCAGCTTCTCGGGACAGACCAACGAGCAGTACTTC.

The gene calls are TRBV4-2 and TRBJ2-2; tentative D call: TRBD2 (7 bases). The germline gives CDR1 LGHNA, CDR2 YNFKEQ. The V end lost 0 bases, the J end lost 2 bases, and 13 bases lay between the germline ends. The CDR3 consists of 17 residues. CDR3 sequence reads: CASSQEGASGNTGELFF. The DNA for the CDR3 is TGTGCCAGCAGCCAAGAGGGGGCTAGCGGAAACACCGGGGAGCTGTTTTTT.

V usage is TRBV5-1 and J usage is TRBJ2-2, with 7 bases fitting TRBD1. The length of the CDR3 is 15 residues. V was pared by 0 bases and J by 7 bases, with 6 bases of the junction left unmatched. Germline V gene lookup returns CDR1 SGHRS and CDR2 YFSETQ. DNA for the CDR3: TGCGCCAGCAGCTTGGGACAGGGAACGCACGGGGAGCTGTTTTTT. Its translation is CASSLGQGTHGELFF.

The gene calls are TRBV21-1 and TRBJ1-1; the DNA was not compared with TRBD1, the D call given in the table. TRBV21-1 is a known pseudogene. The CDR3 consists of 16 residues. The CDR3 reads CASSHRDRGMNTEAFF. The CDR3, as DNA: TGTGCCAGCAGCCACCGGGACAGGGGCATGAACACTGAAGCTTTCTTT.

V usage is TRBV7-9 and J usage is TRBJ1-1; 7 bases are shared with TRBD1. The CDR3 length is 14 residues. The germline V gene has CDR1 SEHNR and CDR2 FQNEAQ (reference sequence). With 1 base clipped from V and 5 bases from J, the junction kept 4 bases outside the gene matches. CDR3 region: CASSLGQGETEAFF. The CDR3 bases are TGTGCCAGCAGCTTAGGACAGGGTGAAACTGAAGCTTTCTTT.

V is TRBV30 and J is TRBJ2-5, with TRBD2 identical over 8 bases. This CDR3 region has 16 residues. Germline CDR1 is GTSNPN and CDR2 is SVGIG (reference sequence). V shed 0 bases and J 5 bases; nucleotides not matched to a gene: 11. The CDR3: CAWSVPGGATRETQYF. CDR3 DNA sequence: TGTGCCTGGAGTGTACCCGGGGGGGCGACTCGGGAGACCCAGTACTTC.

This clone was counted once. The genes are TRBV5-4 and TRBJ1-5; 12 positions agree with TRBD1. Trimming removed 3 bases from V and 2 bases from J; junction bases left unmatched: 12. In germline, CDR1 is SGHNT, CDR2 YYREEE (reference sequence). CDR3 length equals 19 residues. The CDR3 bases are TGTGCCAGCAGCTACCCATCGGGACAGGGGGCGTCAGGCAATCAGCCCCAGCATTTT. Translated: CASSYPSGQGASGNQPQHF.

This CDR3 reads CASSEGTGGFSYNEQFF. CDR3 DNA: TGTGCCAGCAGTGAAGGTACGGGGGGATTCTCCTACAATGAGCAGTTCTTC. The chain uses TRBV6-1 and TRBJ2-1; TRBD2 agrees at 7 bases. CDR3 length: 17 residues. Germline trimming cut 1 base from V and 0 bases from J; bases unmatched to any gene: 6. Germline assignment: CDR1 MNHNS and CDR2 SASEGT.

The chain's CDR3 is CASKTPGQGINTEAFF. As DNA, the CDR3 is TGTGCCAGCAAGACCCCGGGACAGGGTATTAACACTGAAGCTTTCTTT. The chain has TRBV28 and TRBJ1-1, with TRBD1 matching 9 bases. CDR3 length equals 16 residues. The trim removed 7 bases at V and 2 bases at J, leaving 11 bases unmatched. Germline V lookup: CDR1 MDHEN, CDR2 SYDVKM.

The V call is TRBV4-2, the J call TRBJ2-1; tentative D call: TRBD1 (5 bases). CDR3 length equals 13 residues. The V end lost 4 bases, the J end lost 9 bases, and 13 bases lay between the germline ends. The germline V gene encodes CDR1 LGHNA and CDR2 YNFKEQ. The chain's CDR3 is CASSLARGREQFF. The CDR3 nucleotides are TGTGCCAGCAGCCTGGCAAGGGGTCGTGAGCAGTTCTTC.

J is TRBJ1-2 and V is TRBV4-2; tentatively, D is TRBD1 (5 bases). Germline V lookup: CDR1 LGHNA, CDR2 YNFKEQ. Trimming left V 0 bases short and J 12 bases short, with 14 bases between. This CDR3 is 13 amino acids long. The CDR3 spells CASSQEGVGGDTF. DNA of the CDR3: TGTGCCAGCAGCCAAGAAGGCGTTGGGGGGGACACCTTC.

The count of this clone is one. The chain uses TRBV3-1 (or the pseudogene TRBV3-2) and TRBJ2-7; 7 nucleotides align to TRBD1. The CDR3 covers 14 residues. V shed 4 bases and J 4 bases; nucleotides not matched to a gene: 7. Germline V CDR1 and CDR2: LGHDT, YNNKEL (reference sequence). CDR3 nucleotide sequence: TGTGCCAGCAGCCTACAGGGGTCCGGATACGAGCAGTACTTC. Amino acids: CASSLQGSGYEQYF.

Only one count was recorded for this clone. This chain links TRBV7-9 with TRBJ2-2; 7 positions agree with TRBD1. This CDR3 has 15 residues. Trimming took 8 bases from V and 0 from J; bases not matched to a gene: 6. Germline V gene lookup returns CDR1 SEHNR and CDR2 FQNEAQ (reference sequence). The CDR3 reads CASGKGGANTGELFF. The CDR3 bases are TGTGCCAGCGGAAAAGGGGGCGCGAACACCGGGGAGCTGTTTTTT. Variable domain in full (rest from reference TRBV7-9 and TRBJ2-2): DTGVSQNPRHKITKRGQNVTFRCDPISEHNRLYWYRQTLGQGPEFLTYFQNEAQLEKSRLLSDRFSAERPKGSFSTLEIQRTEQGDSAMYLCASGKGGANTGELFFGEGSRLTVL.

This clone was seen a single time. V and J are TRBV7-2 and TRBJ2-3; tentatively, D is TRBD2 (6 bases). V gave up 2 bases and J gave up 0 bases, with 6 bases separating them. The CDR3 consists of 14 residues. Looked up from germline, CDR1 is SGHTA and CDR2 is FQGNSA. CDR3 coding DNA: TGTGCCAGCAGCTTACGGGGGAGCACAGATACGCAGTATTTT. This translates into CASSLRGSTDTQYF.